This is a list of T cell receptor beta chains from one sample in a study of shared clonotypes between healthy human individuals. The table came from immunoSEQ multiplex PCR; TCRdb's copy has only in-frame clones and leaves some out. The sample lists 2.3 million or so clones, about 92% seen once, with 0.3% to 0.4% in the top ten. The sequenced sample was naive CD4+ T cells from PBMCs. Source of these receptors: a man aged 18 to 29 in good health. Some clones in this sample may be carry-over from other donors' samples. Each CDR3 is given with its conserved first and last residue. Each record gives: clone size, J gene, V gene, D gene, CDR3 DNA, CDR3 protein. The D gene is left open where the match is weak. A row's size may be missing; if present it is once, few, many or a size class.

size: -; J: TRBJ2-1; V: TRBV18; D: -; DNA: TGTGCCAGCTCACCAAGAGAACAGGAGCAGTTCTTC; CDR3: CASSPREQEQFF
size: -; J: TRBJ2-3; V: TRBV5-1; D: TRBD2; DNA: TGCGCCAGCAATAGACTAGCGGGAAGCACAGATACGCAGTATTTT; CDR3: CASNRLAGSTDTQYF
size: -; J: TRBJ1-2; V: TRBV5-1; D: TRBD1; DNA: TGCGCCAGCAGCTTGGGGGGACAGCTATATGGCTACACCTTC; CDR3: CASSLGGQLYGYTF
size: -; J: TRBJ2-5; V: TRBV5-4; D: TRBD2; DNA: TGTGCCAGCGCGGCGGGAGGCGCAGACGAGACCCAGTACTTC; CDR3: CASAAGGADETQYF
size: -; J: TRBJ1-3; V: TRBV10-3; D: TRBD1; DNA: TGTGCCATCAGTGAACAGGGGACACTCTCTGGAAACACCATATATTTT; CDR3: CAISEQGTLSGNTIYF
size: -; J: TRBJ2-7; V: TRBV7-3; D: TRBD2; DNA: TGTGCCAGCAGCTTAAAGGGGGGACTAGCGGGAGGGACCCCCTACGAGCAGTACTTC; CDR3: CASSLKGGLAGGTPYEQYF
size: -; J: TRBJ1-2; V: TRBV5-5; D: -; DNA: TGTGCCAGCAGCTTGGCGGTCAGCTCCACTAACTATGGCTACACCTTC; CDR3: CASSLAVSSTNYGYTF
size: -; J: TRBJ2-3; V: TRBV5-1; D: TRBD2; DNA: TGCGCCAGCAGCTTGGTCTTCCCGGGAGCGGGAGCGACAGATACGCAGTATTTT; CDR3: CASSLVFPGAGATDTQYF
size: -; J: TRBJ1-2; V: TRBV11-2; D: -; DNA: TGTGCCAGCAGCGACCGACTCCACACACCTAACTATGGCTACACCTTC; CDR3: CASSDRLHTPNYGYTF
size: -; J: TRBJ2-1; V: TRBV6-5; D: TRBD2; DNA: TGTGCCAGCAGTTATAGGGGACTAGCGAGCAATGAGCAGTTCTTC; CDR3: CASSYRGLASNEQFF
size: once; J: TRBJ2-1; V: TRBV6-1; D: TRBD1; DNA: TGTGCCAGCAGAAGGACAGGGGGCAATGAGCAGTTCTTC; CDR3: CASRRTGGNEQFF
size: -; J: TRBJ2-1; V: TRBV28; D: TRBD2; DNA: TGTGCCAGCAGGCAGGGGACTAGAATCCATGAGCAGTTCTTC; CDR3: CASRQGTRIHEQFF
size: few; J: TRBJ1-1; V: TRBV19; D: -; DNA: TGTGCCAGTAGTCTGAGGGACGGTGAAGCTTTCTTT; CDR3: CASSLRDGEAFF
size: -; J: TRBJ1-5; V: TRBV28; D: TRBD1; DNA: TGTGCCAGCAGTTTGGCAGGGACAGGGAATCAGCCCCAGCATTTT; CDR3: CASSLAGTGNQPQHF
size: -; J: TRBJ2-7; V: TRBV15; D: -; DNA: TGTGCCACCAGCAGAGCAGGGGGCGGGAGCCCCTACGAGCAGTACTTC; CDR3: CATSRAGGGSPYEQYF
size: once; J: TRBJ2-1; V: TRBV9; D: -; DNA: TGTGCCAGCAGCGTGGGGAGTAACAATGAGCAGTTCTTC; CDR3: CASSVGSNNEQFF
size: -; J: TRBJ2-5; V: TRBV19; D: -; DNA: TGTGCCAGTAGTATCTGGTCGCCGGTCCCTCTCCAAGAGACCCAGTACTTC; CDR3: CASSIWSPVPLQETQYF
size: -; J: TRBJ2-3; V: TRBV19; D: TRBD1; DNA: TGTGCCAGTAGTTCAACAGGGGTCAGCACAGATACGCAGTATTTT; CDR3: CASSSTGVSTDTQYF
size: few; J: TRBJ1-1; V: TRBV5-1; D: -; DNA: TGCGCCAGCAGCTCCGACAGTTGGAACACTGAAGCTTTCTTT; CDR3: CASSSDSWNTEAFF
size: -; J: TRBJ2-2; V: TRBV4-1; D: TRBD1; DNA: TGCGCCAGCAGCCAAGTAACAGGGGCCGGGGAGCTGTTTTTT; CDR3: CASSQVTGAGELFF
size: -; J: TRBJ2-3; V: TRBV29-1; D: -; DNA: TGCAGCGTTGGGGGGATCACAGATACGCAGTATTTT; CDR3: CSVGGITDTQYF
size: -; J: TRBJ2-2; V: TRBV9; D: TRBD2; DNA: TGTGCCAGCAGCGTATCTAGCGGGAGTGGTGGCACCGGGGAGCTGTTTTTT; CDR3: CASSVSSGSGGTGELFF
size: -; J: TRBJ1-2; V: TRBV5-1; D: -; DNA: TGCGCCAGCAGCTCCCAAAACGCTGACAGTGGCTACACCTTC; CDR3: CASSSQNADSGYTF
size: -; J: TRBJ2-7; V: TRBV27; D: TRBD1; DNA: TGTGCCAGCAGCCTGGCAGGGGGCACGAACTACGAGCAGTACTTC; CDR3: CASSLAGGTNYEQYF
size: -; J: TRBJ2-5; V: TRBV5-4; D: TRBD1; DNA: TGTGCCAGCAGCTTAGGGATAGGGGGCCAGCAAGAGACCCAGTACTTC; CDR3: CASSLGIGGQQETQYF
size: -; J: TRBJ2-7; V: TRBV5-4; D: TRBD2; DNA: TGTGCCAGCAGCGTTAGCGGGAGCTCCTACGAGCAGTACTTC; CDR3: CASSVSGSSYEQYF
size: -; J: TRBJ1-3; V: TRBV11-1; D: -; DNA: TGTGCCAGCAGCTCCCGGGACTCTGGAAACACCATATATTTT; CDR3: CASSSRDSGNTIYF
size: -; J: TRBJ2-1; V: TRBV16; D: TRBD2; DNA: TGTGCCAGCAGCCCCCCGGAAGCGGGAGTAACAAAAGAGCAGTTCTTC; CDR3: CASSPPEAGVTKEQFF
size: once; J: TRBJ2-5; V: TRBV7-6; D: TRBD1; DNA: TGTGCCAGCAGCATGGGACAGGGGTTCGGTGAGACCCAGTACTTC; CDR3: CASSMGQGFGETQYF
size: once; J: TRBJ1-2; V: TRBV11-2; D: TRBD1; DNA: TGTGCCAGCAGCCCGGGACAGCACTATGGCTACACCTTC; CDR3: CASSPGQHYGYTF
size: -; J: TRBJ2-5; V: TRBV7-9; D: TRBD1; DNA: TGTGCCAGCAGCCCGCCTCGAAGGGACAGACGGCCCCAGTACTTC; CDR3: CASSPPRRDRRPQYF
size: once; J: TRBJ2-7; V: TRBV18; D: TRBD2; DNA: TGTGCCAGCTCCCAGGGACTAGCGGAAGACGAGCAGTACTTC; CDR3: CASSQGLAEDEQYF
size: -; J: TRBJ2-7; V: TRBV27; D: -; DNA: TGTGCCAGCAGTTTAGGGCCCCACAGCGGCTCCTACGAGCAGTACTTC; CDR3: CASSLGPHSGSYEQYF
size: -; J: TRBJ2-7; V: TRBV5-5; D: TRBD1; DNA: TGTGCCAGCAGCTCTCGACAGGGCGGCCACGAGCAGTACTTC; CDR3: CASSSRQGGHEQYF
size: -; J: TRBJ1-4; V: TRBV27; D: TRBD1; DNA: TGTGCCAGCAGTGACAGGGTTGGTGAAAAACTGTTTTTT; CDR3: CASSDRVGEKLFF
size: -; J: TRBJ2-7; V: TRBV21-1; D: -; DNA: TGTGCCAGCAGGGGGACTAGCGGGTCCCCCACCTACGAGCAGTACTTC; CDR3: CASRGTSGSPTYEQYF
size: -; J: TRBJ1-5; V: TRBV6-4; D: -; DNA: TGTGCCAGCAGTCGTCCGGATAGCAATCAGCCCCAGCATTTT; CDR3: CASSRPDSNQPQHF
size: once; J: TRBJ1-4; V: TRBV7-8; D: -; DNA: TGTGCCAGCAGCTTTGGCGTTTTGATGCTGCAGTTTTTT; CDR3: CASSFGVLMLQFF
size: -; J: TRBJ2-7; V: TRBV5-6; D: TRBD1; DNA: TGTGCCAGCAGTACAGGGGGCTTGGACGAGCAGTACTTC; CDR3: CASSTGGLDEQYF
size: -; J: TRBJ1-1; V: TRBV28; D: -; DNA: TGTGCCAGCAGTTCTGACACGTATGAAGCTTTCTTT; CDR3: CASSSDTYEAFF
size: -; J: TRBJ1-1; V: TRBV11-3; D: -; DNA: TGTGCCAGCAGCCACCCTCGCATGAACACTGAAGCTTTCTTT; CDR3: CASSHPRMNTEAFF
size: -; J: TRBJ1-3; V: TRBV13; D: -; DNA: TGTGCCAGCAGTCGACTTAGCCCTGGAAACACCATATATTTT; CDR3: CASSRLSPGNTIYF
size: -; J: TRBJ1-2; V: TRBV28; D: -; DNA: TGTGCCAGCAGGGGAGGGGGAGTGGGATATGGCTACACCTTC; CDR3: CASRGGGVGYGYTF
size: -; J: TRBJ1-5; V: TRBV27; D: -; DNA: TGTGCCAGCAGTTTAGTGGGGTTTGGTCAGCCCCAGCATTTT; CDR3: CASSLVGFGQPQHF
size: -; J: TRBJ1-1; V: TRBV7-2; D: -; DNA: TGTGCCAGCAGCCCCTTAGGACCGGCTACGAACACTGAAGCTTTCTTT; CDR3: CASSPLGPATNTEAFF
size: -; J: TRBJ2-2; V: TRBV9; D: -; DNA: TGTGCCAGCAGCGTAGGACCAACAGGGTATGGAAGCACCGGGGAGCTGTTTTTT; CDR3: CASSVGPTGYGSTGELFF
size: once; J: TRBJ2-7; V: TRBV1; D: -; DNA: TGCACCAGCAGCCAAGGGACGACGAAATACGAGCAGTACTTC; CDR3: CTSSQGTTKYEQYF
size: -; J: TRBJ2-3; V: TRBV18; D: -; DNA: TGTGCCAGCTCACCACCCTTTGCAGGGATCACAGATACGCAGTATTTT; CDR3: CASSPPFAGITDTQYF
size: -; J: TRBJ2-2; V: TRBV19; D: -; DNA: TGTGCCAGTCGGAACACGGCCCAGGGGCGCACCGGGGAGCTGTTTTTT; CDR3: CASRNTAQGRTGELFF
size: once; J: TRBJ2-5; V: TRBV29-1; D: -; DNA: TGCAGCGTTGAAGATCTAAGGGTGGGAGAGACCCAGTACTTC; CDR3: CSVEDLRVGETQYF
size: -; J: TRBJ2-3; V: TRBV18; D: -; DNA: TGTGCCAGCTCACCGCTGGATTACACAGATACGCAGTATTTT; CDR3: CASSPLDYTDTQYF
size: -; J: TRBJ2-3; V: TRBV27; D: -; DNA: TGTGCCAGCAGTTCCTATGGCGTGGGGGGCACAGATACGCAGTATTTT; CDR3: CASSSYGVGGTDTQYF
size: -; J: TRBJ2-4; V: TRBV7-2; D: TRBD1; DNA: TGTGCCAGCAGCTTGTCCCGGGACAGTGTATGGTACTTC; CDR3: CASSLSRDSVWYF
size: -; J: TRBJ2-7; V: TRBV6-6; D: -; DNA: TGTGCCAGCAGATACGGACCGTACGAGCAGTACTTC; CDR3: CASRYGPYEQYF
size: once; J: TRBJ2-7; V: TRBV5-1; D: TRBD1; DNA: TGCGCCAGCAGCTTACCGGGACAGGGGTTTTACGAGCAGTACTTC; CDR3: CASSLPGQGFYEQYF
size: once; J: TRBJ2-3; V: TRBV15; D: -; DNA: TGTGCCACCAGCAGAGTCCCCTCTCTAGCGCCTAGCACAGATACGCAGTATTTT; CDR3: CATSRVPSLAPSTDTQYF
size: -; J: TRBJ2-3; V: TRBV9; D: -; DNA: TGTGCCAGCAGCGTAGTCGGGAGTGCTAGCACAGATACGCAGTATTTT; CDR3: CASSVVGSASTDTQYF
size: once; J: TRBJ2-5; V: TRBV28; D: TRBD1; DNA: TGTGCCAGCAGTCAGACAGGGGGCGCGAGAATGACCCAGTACTTC; CDR3: CASSQTGGARMTQYF
size: -; J: TRBJ2-7; V: TRBV28; D: TRBD1; DNA: TGTGCCAGCAGTCTCTCCGGGACAGGGCAGTACTTC; CDR3: CASSLSGTGQYF